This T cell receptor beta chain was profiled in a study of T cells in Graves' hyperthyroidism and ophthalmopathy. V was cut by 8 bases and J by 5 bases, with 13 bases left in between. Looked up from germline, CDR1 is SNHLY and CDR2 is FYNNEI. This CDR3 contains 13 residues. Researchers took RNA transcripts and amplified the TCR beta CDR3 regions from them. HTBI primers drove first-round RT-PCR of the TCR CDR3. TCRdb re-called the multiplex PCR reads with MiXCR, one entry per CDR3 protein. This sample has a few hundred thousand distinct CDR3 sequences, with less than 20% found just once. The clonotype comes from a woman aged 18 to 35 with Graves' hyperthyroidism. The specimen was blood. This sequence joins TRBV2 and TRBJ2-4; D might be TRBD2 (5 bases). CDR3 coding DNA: TGTGCCAGCCGGGCCCCGGAGGAAAACATTCAGTACTTC. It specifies CASRAPEENIQYF. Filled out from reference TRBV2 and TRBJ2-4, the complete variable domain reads EPEVTQTPSHQVTQMGQEVILRCVPISNHLYFYWYRQILGQKVEFLVSFYNNEISEKSEIFDDQFSVERPDGSNFTLKIRSTKLEDSAMYFCASRAPEENIQYFGAGTRLSVL.